Given below is one T cell receptor beta chain in context. The clone's antigen remains unknown. No base qualities exist here, and no much larger clone lies one base off it. The library was obtained by the immunoSEQ multiplex PCR assay. TCRdb's version of the immuneACCESS table is confined to in-frame rearrangements and falls short of the full clone set. An unresolved V gene accounts for under half of the shortfall where checked; the remainder is of unknown origin. The sample table contains roughly 90,000 clones; only one count was recorded for 90% to 95% of them. Jointly, the top ten make up approximately 2.2% of the sample. CDR1 and CDR2 were assigned from the germline V gene as MGHRA and YSYEKL. Trimming removed 1 base from V and 3 bases from J, leaving 7 bases between the germline ends. The CDR3 contains 13 residues, cysteine and phenylalanine counted. Just CDR3 DNA is preserved here, 39 bases in frame from base 1.

These data originate in a study of T cell changes during pregnancy in multiple sclerosis (dated by TCRdb to between 2017 and 2020). Study-wide context: The study examined how the T cell repertoire changed over the course of pregnancy in women with multiple sclerosis.

The rearranged segments are TRBV4-1 and TRBJ2-7, and TRBD1 may be the D gene, going by 5 matching bases. The sample consisted of peripheral blood, taken in the third trimester of pregnancy. The clonotype was recovered from a female donor with multiple sclerosis, enrolled in a pregnancy study. The DNA sequence is given as TGCGCCAGCAGCCAAGTAAGGGGCTACGAGCAGTACTTC. It encodes CASSQVRGYEQYF.